This T cell receptor beta chain derives from a study of CD8+ T cells in alopecia areata. The overall study: Treated patients were given 5 to 10 mg oral tofacitinib twice daily.

This clone was seen a few times. Extraction and reverse transcription of RNA yielded cDNA as the sequencing template. The method was immunoSEQ multiplex PCR; TCRdb's version includes in-frame clones alone and lacks a portion of them. The sample lists 150,000 or so clones, about 53% occurring once. Germline-derived CDR1 and CDR2 are LGHNA and YSLEER. The CDR3 extends over 15 amino acids. Losses at the gene ends were 1 base for V and 3 bases for J; bases not matched to a gene: 2. The specimen was CD8+ T cells sorted from blood, collected at week 0. The receptor's source is a human donor with alopecia areata. This chain connects TRBV4-3 to TRBJ1-2; 10 positions agree with TRBD1. Written as DNA, the CDR3 is TGCGCCAGCAGCCAAGGGGGGACAGGGGACTATGGCTACACCTTC. It yields the protein CASSQGGTGDYGYTF.